The subject of this entry is one TCR beta chain. Produced via immunoSEQ multiplex PCR; TCRdb's table is partial and in-frame only. The sample includes some 490,000 clones, approximately 90% seen only once; the top ten take 7% to 10%. Germline V gene sequence: CDR1 WNHNN, CDR2 SYGVQD (reference sequence). The CDR3 length is 19 residues. Trimming cost V 6 bases and J 0 bases; bases outside gene matches: 12. This sample is drawn from a study of blood T cell repertoires in COVID-19. In the study overall: T cells, B-cell-depleted T cells, or PBMCs provided the cDNA or gDNA that served as material.

This clonotype was obtained from a woman between 55 and 75 years old who had recovered from COVID-19. The sequenced material came from PBMCs or T cells enriched from blood (not recorded which). The chain couples TRBV10-1 to TRBJ1-4; 11 nucleotides match TRBD1. The CDR3 DNA sequence: TGCGCCAGCAGGACCCCGGGACAGGGGGAAGGTTCAACTAATGAAAAACTGTTTTTT. This encodes CASRTPGQGEGSTNEKLFF.